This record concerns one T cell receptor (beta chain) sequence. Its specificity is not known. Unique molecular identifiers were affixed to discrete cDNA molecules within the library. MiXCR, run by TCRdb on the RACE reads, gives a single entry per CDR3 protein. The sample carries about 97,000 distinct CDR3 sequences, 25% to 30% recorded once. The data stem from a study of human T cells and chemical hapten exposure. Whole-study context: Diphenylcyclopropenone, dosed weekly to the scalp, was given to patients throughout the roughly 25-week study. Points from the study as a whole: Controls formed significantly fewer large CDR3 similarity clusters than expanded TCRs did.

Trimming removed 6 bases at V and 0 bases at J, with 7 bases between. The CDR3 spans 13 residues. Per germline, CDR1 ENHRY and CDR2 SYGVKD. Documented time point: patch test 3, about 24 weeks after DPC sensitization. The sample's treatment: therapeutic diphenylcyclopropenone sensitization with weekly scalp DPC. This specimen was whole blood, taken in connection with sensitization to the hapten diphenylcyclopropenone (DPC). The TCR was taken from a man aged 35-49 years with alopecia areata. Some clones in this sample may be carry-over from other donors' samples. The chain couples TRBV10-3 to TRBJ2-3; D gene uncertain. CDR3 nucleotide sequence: TGTGCCATCAGGGGCCAGAGCACAGATACGCAGTATTTT. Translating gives CAIRGQSTDTQYF.